This passage covers 15 T cell receptor beta chains from one sample sequenced in a study of shared clonotypes between healthy human individuals (dated by TCRdb to between 2020 and 2021). Library creation used the immunoSEQ multiplex PCR assay. The immuneACCESS repertoire file appears here via TCRdb, limited to in-frame rearrangements. These files lack a portion of the clones; in checked studies, under half of the deficit traces to unresolved V genes, and the cause of the others is not known. The sample profile shows around 2.1 million clones; around 93% of them were found once. Around 1.7% of the sample is taken by the ten largest. For the CD8 naive samples, CD45RO-negative cells were positively selected for CCR7, yielding a CD45RA+CCR7+ population from which TemRA cells were excluded. The sample taken for sequencing was naive CD8+ T cells from PBMCs. The label giving this sample's cell subset or site can be read as: CD45RA+CCR7+. Receptors were obtained from a man younger than 35 in good health. Some clones in this sample may be carry-over from other donors' samples.

This chain joins TRBV11-2 and TRBJ1-2, with 9 bases lining up with TRBD1. The CDR3 has 15 residues. J lost 4 bases, V lost 5 bases, and 8 bases had no gene match. The germline gives CDR1 SGHAT, CDR2 FQNNGV. The CDR3 nucleotides read TGTGCCAGCAGCAAACCGGGACAGGGAGCCTATGGCTACACCTTC. The encoded protein is CASSKPGQGAYGYTF.

The count of this clone is one. The chain is built from TRBV7-9 and TRBJ2-7; 7 nucleotides line up with TRBD1. CDR1 is SEHNR, CDR2 FQNEAQ, per germline (reference sequence). Losses at the gene ends were 8 bases for V and 5 bases for J; bases not matched to a gene: 9. There are 13 residues in the CDR3. The CDR3 DNA is TGTGCCAGCGGGACAGTTCCTCCTAACGAGCAGTACTTC. As protein: CASGTVPPNEQYF.

V gene TRBV10-2 combines with J gene TRBJ2-1; 8 bases fit TRBD1. V trimming: 8 bases; J trimming: 8 bases; junction bases outside the gene matches: 11. CDR3 length: 14 amino acids. From germline, CDR1 is WSHSY and CDR2 SAAADI. The DNA of the CDR3 is TGCGCCAGCGCTGAGGACAGGGCAGCCGATGAGCAGTTCTTC. This encodes CASAEDRAADEQFF.

The V and J genes are TRBV7-8 and TRBJ1-1; 9 bases are a match to TRBD1. The CDR3 sequence is 15 residues long. The trim removed 4 bases at V and 10 bases at J, leaving 13 bases unmatched. Germline V gene lookup returns CDR1 SGHVS and CDR2 FQNEAQ. The CDR3 reads CASSSSSLPDRGAFF. The CDR3 coding sequence is TGTGCCAGCAGCTCGAGTTCTCTTCCGGACAGGGGAGCTTTCTTT.

The chain employs TRBV28 and TRBJ1-4; D remains ambiguous. Per germline, CDR1 MDHEN and CDR2 SYDVKM. V lost 4 bases and J 0 bases, leaving 12 bases between the germline ends. The CDR3 is 16 residues long. The CDR3 region is CASSSRGGPTNEKLFF. CDR3 coding DNA: TGTGCCAGCAGTTCCCGCGGAGGGCCAACTAATGAAAAACTGTTTTTT.

Notes on this clone: This same CDR3 is encoded by further DNA sequences in the sample. This rearrangement joins TRBV7-9 to TRBJ2-7, with a possible D match to TRBD2 (6 bases). V lost 4 bases and J 0 bases, leaving 13 bases between the germline ends. Germline lookup yields CDR1 SEHNR and CDR2 FQNEAQ (reference sequence). The CDR3 is made up of 15 amino acids. CDR3 sequence (DNA): TGTGCCAGCAGCTCAAGCCGGGGGTACTCCTACGAGCAGTACTTC. It codes for CASSSSRGYSYEQYF.

J is TRBJ1-5 and V is TRBV27, with TRBD1 identical over 10 bases. The CDR3 spans 13 residues. CDR1 is MNHEY, CDR2 SMNVEV, per germline (reference sequence). J gave up 6 bases and V 4 bases, and 0 bases lay outside the gene matches. This chain's CDR3 is CASSWDRGQPQHF. The DNA for the CDR3 is TGTGCCAGCAGTTGGGACAGGGGTCAGCCCCAGCATTTT.

The V call is TRBV9, the J call TRBJ2-3; 9 bases align to TRBD2. The junction had 15 bases not matched to a gene; V was cut back by 4 bases and J by 3 bases. The CDR3 loop spans 18 amino acids. The germline V gene has CDR1 SGDLS and CDR2 YYNGEE. CDR3 coding DNA: TGTGCCAGCAGCCCACCCTCCGGGGTAGCGGGAGTGACAGATACGCAGTATTTT. It codes for CASSPPSGVAGVTDTQYF.

This clone was seen a few times. This sequence joins TRBV28 and TRBJ1-1, with D hard to call. CDR1 is MDHEN, CDR2 SYDVKM, per germline. CDR3 length equals 12 residues. V was trimmed by 3 bases and J by 7 bases, leaving 9 bases between them. The chain's CDR3 is CASSFGQVEAFF. The CDR3 DNA reads TGTGCCAGCAGTTTTGGGCAGGTTGAAGCTTTCTTT.

The chain recombines TRBV28 with TRBJ2-1; 7 bases line up with TRBD1. Germline CDR1 MDHEN, CDR2 SYDVKM. CDR3 size: 13 residues. V was clipped by 8 bases and J by 15 bases; unmatched bases: 16. The CDR3 DNA sequence: TGTGCCAGCGGGAACAGGGGCGAAGGGAAGACGTTCTTC. It codes for CASGNRGEGKTFF.

The chain joins TRBV5-4 to TRBJ1-2; D gene uncertain. CDR3 length: 13 residues. From germline, CDR1 is SGHNT and CDR2 YYREEE (reference sequence). V lost 4 bases and J lost 8, with 15 bases in between. Written as DNA, the CDR3 is TGTGCCAGCAGCCTCCGAAGAGGCGGCGGCTACACCTTC. Residues: CASSLRRGGGYTF. Drawing the rest from reference TRBV5-4 and TRBJ1-2, the complete variable domain is ETGVTQSPTHLIKTRGQQVTLRCSSQSGHNTVSWYQQALGQGPQFIFQYYREEENGRGNFPPRFSGLQFPNYSSELNVNALELDDSALYLCASSLRRGGGYTFGSGTRLTVV.

This chain uses TRBV27 with TRBJ1-2; TRBD1 matches 7 bases. With 5 bases clipped from V and 4 bases from J, the junction kept 10 bases outside the gene matches. CDR3 length: 15 amino acids. Looked up from germline, CDR1 is MNHEY and CDR2 is SMNVEV (reference sequence). The CDR3 here is CASSLRDSNFYGYTF. The CDR3 coding sequence is TGTGCCAGCAGTCTCCGGGACAGCAACTTCTATGGCTACACCTTC.

The CDR3 spells CASSEFRRYQETQYF. Written as DNA, the CDR3 is TGTGCCAGCAGTGAATTTCGAAGGTACCAAGAGACCCAGTACTTC. The chain links TRBV2 to TRBJ2-5; D remains unclear. The CDR3 totals 15 residues. Trimming removed 2 bases at V and 0 bases at J, with 10 bases between. The V gene's germline CDR1 is SNHLY and CDR2 FYNNEI.

The rearrangement joins TRBV4-1 to TRBJ2-7; 9 bases match TRBD1. CDR1 and CDR2 from the germline V gene are MGHRA and YSYEKL. V lost 1 base and J lost 5; bases outside the gene matches: 12. CDR3 length: 17 amino acids. CDR3 sequence reads: CASSQGRPDRGKDEQYF. CDR3 DNA sequence: TGCGCCAGCAGCCAAGGCCGCCCGGACAGGGGAAAGGACGAGCAGTACTTC.

V usage is TRBV6-5 and J usage is TRBJ1-3, with 8 nucleotides matching TRBD1. V gave up 6 bases and J gave up 4 bases; unmatched junction bases: 5. Germline values: CDR1 MNHEY, CDR2 SVGAGI. CDR3 length equals 14 residues. The CDR3 spells CASSPDRVGNTIYF. CDR3 nucleotides: TGTGCCAGCAGCCCGGACAGGGTGGGAAACACCATATATTTT.